This TCR beta chain was observed in a study of technical replicates of blood from several donors. Germline V gene data show CDR1 as SGHRS and CDR2 as YFSETQ. The length of the CDR3 is 17 residues. V was pared by 1 base and J by 0 bases, with 13 bases between. Profiling relied on immunoSEQ multiplex PCR, and the TCRdb table lists in-frame clones only, not all of them. This sample has roughly 60,000 clones, with around 92% found just once. This clone was seen a single time. This TCR was recovered from a human donor in good health. Some clones in this sample may be carry-over from other donors' samples. Source material: PBMCs. The chain employs TRBV5-1 and TRBJ2-2; TRBD2 might be the D (5 bases). The CDR3 is CASSLSGGSANTGELFF. CDR3 bases: TGCGCCAGCAGCTTGTCCGGTGGTAGCGCGAACACCGGGGAGCTGTTTTTT.